One sample yielded the 22 T cell receptor beta chains listed below, sequenced in a study of blood T cell repertoires in COVID-19. The data were produced by immunoSEQ multiplex PCR, yet TCRdb's version contains in-frame clones alone and is incomplete. The data hold 70,000 to 95,000 clones, with around 80% observed a single time. The material sequenced was peripheral blood. The receptors were gathered from a human donor in a cohort sampled during active COVID-19.

The chain has TRBV4-2 and TRBJ2-7, with 7 positions matching TRBD1. Germline V gene data show CDR1 as LGHNA and CDR2 as YNFKEQ. V lost 4 bases, J lost 0 bases, and 12 bases stayed unmatched. The CDR3 totals 17 residues. The CDR3 nucleotides read TGTGCCAGCAGCCTTATTTTTGGGACAGAGAACTCCTACGAGCAGTACTTC. Its protein is CASSLIFGTENSYEQYF.

The chain couples TRBV11-3 to TRBJ2-2, with D hard to call. The germline V gene encodes CDR1 SGHNT and CDR2 YENEEA. This CDR3 contains 13 residues. Trimming shortened V by 1 base and J by 4 bases, and 4 bases separated the two germline ends. CDR3 loop: CASSLVSTGELFF. For the CDR3, the DNA is TGTGCCAGCAGCTTAGTGAGCACCGGGGAGCTGTTTTTT.

The V and J genes are TRBV18 and TRBJ2-7; 8 nucleotides line up with TRBD1. Germline CDR1 is KGHSH and CDR2 is LQKENI. This CDR3 contains 15 residues. The trim removed 0 bases at V and 3 bases at J, leaving 4 bases unmatched. CDR3 DNA: TGTGCCAGCTCACCACCGGGACAGGCCCTCTACGAGCAGTACTTC. This translates into CASSPPGQALYEQYF. Full variable domain (outside the CDR3, taken from reference TRBV18 and TRBJ2-7): NAGVMQNPRHLVRRRGQEARLRCSPMKGHSHVYWYRQLPEEGLKFMVYLQKENIIDESGMPKERFSAEFPKEGPSILRIQQVVRGDSAAYFCASSPPGQALYEQYFGPGTRLTVT.

J is TRBJ1-4 and V is TRBV14; D remains ambiguous. V lost 2 bases and J lost 0, with 10 bases in between. The CDR3 length is 16 residues. From germline, CDR1 is SGHDN and CDR2 FVKESK. The CDR3 region is CASSQIRQATNEKLFF. CDR3 in DNA: TGTGCCAGCAGCCAAATACGACAAGCAACTAATGAAAAACTGTTTTTT. Full variable domain (rest looked up from reference TRBV14 and TRBJ1-4): EAGVTQFPSHSVIEKGQTVTLRCDPISGHDNLYWYRRVMGKEIKFLLHFVKESKQDESGMPNNRFLAERTGGTYSTLKVQPAELEDSGVYFCASSQIRQATNEKLFFGSGTQLSVL.

V gene TRBV6-6 combines with J gene TRBJ2-7, with D perhaps matching TRBD1 (6 bases). This CDR3 contains 13 residues. The germline V and J ends were trimmed by 1 base and 5 bases, with 9 bases remaining between them. Germline values: CDR1 MNHNY, CDR2 SVGAGI (reference sequence). CDR3 in amino acids: CASSYYRDDEQYF. In nucleotides, the CDR3 is TGTGCCAGCAGTTACTACAGGGACGACGAGCAGTACTTC.

The chain is built from TRBV6-5 and TRBJ2-1; 8 bases agree with TRBD2. This CDR3 has 15 residues. Looked up from germline, CDR1 is MNHEY and CDR2 is SVGAGI. Losses at the gene ends were 6 bases for V and 6 bases for J; bases not matched to a gene: 10. This CDR3 is CASSSGGAGGNEQFF. CDR3 in DNA: TGTGCCAGCAGCTCGGGAGGGGCCGGGGGCAATGAGCAGTTCTTC.

The chain's CDR3 is CASSQDTDSIGGYTF. CDR3 DNA sequence: TGTGCCAGCAGCCAAGATACTGACTCGATAGGCGGCTACACCTTC. J is TRBJ1-2 and V is TRBV4-2; no firm D call. This CDR3 is 15 amino acids long. Germline V gene data show CDR1 as LGHNA and CDR2 as YNFKEQ. V was cut by 0 bases and J by 8 bases, with 16 bases left in between.

The rearrangement uses TRBV9 and TRBJ1-3; 9 nucleotides match TRBD1. From germline, CDR1 is SGDLS and CDR2 YYNGEE. The CDR3 extends over 15 amino acids. After removal of 3 bases from V and 4 bases from J, the junction contained 5 bases not matched to a gene. The CDR3: CASSGRTGVGNTIYF. In nucleotides, the CDR3 is TGTGCCAGCAGCGGCCGGACAGGGGTGGGAAACACCATATATTTT.

This sequence joins TRBV6-5 and TRBJ1-2; tentatively, D is TRBD1 (5 bases). CDR1 is MNHEY, CDR2 SVGAGI, per germline. Trimming removed 6 bases at V and 7 bases at J, with 18 bases between. The CDR3 has 14 amino acids. CDR3 in amino acids: CASSRDPGGAGYTF. CDR3 nucleotide sequence: TGTGCCAGCAGCCGGGACCCGGGGGGAGCTGGCTACACCTTC.

The genes are TRBV11-2 and TRBJ2-3; a possible D gene is TRBD2 (5 bases). The V end was cut by 5 bases, the J end by 3 bases, with 12 bases between. This CDR3 region has 14 residues. CDR1 and CDR2 (germline): SGHAT, FQNNGV. The DNA for the CDR3 is TGTGCCAGCAGCCCCCGGGGTCGGACAGATACGCAGTATTTT. As protein: CASSPRGRTDTQYF.

J is TRBJ2-5 and V is TRBV19, with 8 bases aligning to TRBD2. Trimming removed 3 bases from V and 5 bases from J; junction bases left unmatched: 8. This CDR3 has 15 amino acids. Germline V lookup: CDR1 LNHDA, CDR2 SQIVND (reference sequence). The CDR3 nucleotides are TGTGCCAGTAGTATTGGGGTAGCGGGGTCGGAGACCCAGTACTTC. Translation gives CASSIGVAGSETQYF.

The chain combines TRBV4-1 with TRBJ2-5; D remains unclear. The CDR3 totals 14 residues. Germline loops: CDR1 MGHRA, CDR2 YSYEKL. V lost 3 bases to trimming and J lost 5 bases, with 13 bases between them. This CDR3 reads CASSHPRLVETQYF. For the CDR3, the DNA is TGCGCCAGCAGCCACCCCCGGTTGGTCGAGACCCAGTACTTC.

V is TRBV25-1 and J is TRBJ1-2, with 10 bases identical to TRBD1. The CDR3 runs to 14 residues. Trimming took 4 bases from V and 7 from J; bases not matched to a gene: 6. CDR1 is MGHDK, CDR2 SYGVNS, per germline. The CDR3 reads CASSAPGQGPGYTF. Written as DNA, the CDR3 is TGTGCCAGCAGTGCGCCGGGACAGGGGCCTGGCTACACCTTC.

The chain uses TRBV11-3 and TRBJ2-3, with D tentatively TRBD2 (5 bases). V dropped 5 bases and J dropped 4 bases, with 7 bases sitting between them. The germline CDR1 and CDR2 sequences are SGHNT and YENEEA. The CDR3 runs to 12 residues. The CDR3 sequence: CASSRRADTQYF. The CDR3 DNA follows: TGTGCCAGCAGCCGGCGGGCAGATACGCAGTATTTT. Variable domain in full (rest from reference TRBV11-3 and TRBJ2-3): EAGVVQSPRYKIIEKKQPVAFWCNPISGHNTLYWYLQNLGQGPELLIRYENEEAVDDSQLPKDRFSAERLKGVDSTLKIQPAELGDSAVYLCASSRRADTQYFGPGTRLTVL.

This chain links TRBV3-1 (or the pseudogene TRBV3-2) with TRBJ2-5; D perhaps matches TRBD2 (6 bases). V dropped 4 bases and J dropped 5 bases, with 20 bases sitting between them. The CDR3 runs 16 residues. Germline V gene lookup returns CDR1 LGHDT and CDR2 YNNKEL (reference sequence). The DNA for the CDR3 is TGTGCCAGCAGCCCCATCAGAGGCACTGGGAGGGAGACCCAGTACTTC. Its translation is CASSPIRGTGRETQYF.

The rearrangement joins TRBV6-5 to TRBJ1-1, with D possibly matching TRBD1 (5 bases). Germline CDR1 and CDR2: MNHEY and SVGAGI. The germline V and J ends were trimmed by 8 bases and 3 bases, with 13 bases remaining between them. The CDR3 contains 13 residues. CDR3 DNA sequence: TGTGCCAGCTCCCAGCAGGGTTACACTGAAGCTTTCTTT. This encodes CASSQQGYTEAFF.

The chain joins TRBV7-9 to TRBJ1-2, with no clear D. CDR3 length equals 13 residues. The V and J ends lost 1 base and 4 bases respectively, with 7 bases between them. Per the germline V gene, CDR1 is SEHNR and CDR2 is FQNEAQ (reference sequence). The CDR3 loop reads CASSLDSGYGYTF. The CDR3 DNA reads as TGTGCCAGCAGCTTAGACAGTGGCTATGGCTACACCTTC.

This chain links TRBV7-2 with TRBJ2-3; D is possibly TRBD1 (7 bases). V was shortened by 5 bases and J by 6 bases, with 12 bases between the two germline ends. Germline V CDR1 and CDR2: SGHTA, FQGNSA. This CDR3 spans 13 amino acids. The chain's CDR3 is CASSPGGWDTQYF. Here the CDR3 DNA reads TGTGCCAGCAGCCCAGGGGGGTGGGATACGCAGTATTTT.

The chain is built from TRBV6-5 and TRBJ2-7; 9 positions agree with TRBD1. The CDR3 is 14 residues long. V lost 6 bases, J lost 4 bases, and 7 bases stayed unmatched. CDR1 is MNHEY and CDR2 is SVGAGI in the germline V gene. The CDR3 DNA sequence: TGTGCCAGCAGAGTAAGACAGGGGGTTTACGAGCAGTACTTC. Encoded protein: CASRVRQGVYEQYF.

The V and J genes are TRBV5-8 and TRBJ1-1, with a possible D match to TRBD1 (6 bases). CDR3 length equals 13 residues. Germline V gene lookup returns CDR1 SGHTS and CDR2 YDEGEE. V dropped 0 bases and J dropped 11 bases, with 14 bases sitting between them. CDR3 residues: CASSLAKRQEAFF. The CDR3 DNA is TGTGCCAGCAGCTTGGCCAAACGACAGGAGGCTTTCTTT.

This chain connects TRBV11-3 to TRBJ2-3; TRBD2 is a possible D gene (6 bases). The CDR3 spans 15 residues. In germline, CDR1 is SGHNT, CDR2 YENEEA. V dropped 1 base and J dropped 4 bases, with 12 bases sitting between them. The CDR3 DNA is TGTGCCAGCAGCTTAGGTACGGGGGAGGCAGATACGCAGTATTTT. It codes for CASSLGTGEADTQYF.

In DNA form, the CDR3 reads TGTGCCAGCAGTCCCCTTTGGGGGGGGCCGGGAAATGAGCAGTTCTTC. Translated: CASSPLWGGPGNEQFF. The rearrangement joins TRBV27 to TRBJ2-1; tentatively, D is TRBD2 (7 bases). Germline V CDR1 and CDR2: MNHEY, SMNVEV (reference sequence). CDR3 length: 16 residues. The V end was cut by 5 bases, the J end by 7 bases, with 21 bases between.